This is a list of T cell receptor beta chains from one sample in a study of T cell clones after liver transplantation. Some clones are missing from TCRdb's copy, which holds only in-frame ones; the method was immunoSEQ multiplex PCR. Of tens of thousands of clones listed, approximately 87% are singletons. This material consisted of CD8+ T cells from blood, taken 12 months after liver transplant. These receptors all come from a human patient who received a liver transplant. The graft donor may have given rise to some T cells. Both conserved end residues are part of each CDR3. A D gene is named only where the DNA matches it firmly. Rows may omit the clone size; those that give it use once, few, many or a size class.

V gene	clone size	J gene	D gene	CDR3 DNA	CDR3 protein
TRBV18	-	TRBJ2-3	-	TGTGCCAGCTCGTTTCGAGGGATAATAAGCACAGATACGCAGTATTTT	CASSFRGIISTDTQYF
TRBV6-1	-	TRBJ2-7	-	TGTGCCAGCCCCGTTGTTTCCGGGCCATTCTACGAGCAGTACTTC	CASPVVSGPFYEQYF
TRBV7-2	-	TRBJ2-3	-	TGTGCCAGCAGCCCCTTAACTAGCAGGATCACAGATACGCAGTATTTT	CASSPLTSRITDTQYF
TRBV28	-	TRBJ1-1	-	TGTGCCAGCAATGGCAACATGAACACTGAAGCTTTCTTT	CASNGNMNTEAFF
TRBV21-1	-	TRBJ2-7	-	TGTGCCAGCAGCAAAGAACCGGGACTAAACTACGAGCAGTACTTC	CASSKEPGLNYEQYF
TRBV19	-	TRBJ1-1	-	TGTGCCAGTAGTATATCTAACAACCTGAACACTGAAGCTTTCTTT	CASSISNNLNTEAFF
TRBV11-2	-	TRBJ1-5	-	TGTGCCAGCAGCTTAGATGGGGATCAGCCCCAGCATTTT	CASSLDGDQPQHF
TRBV18	-	TRBJ2-2	TRBD1	TGTGCCAGCTCACTAGTACTCCGGGACAGGGGGCATGGTTCGACCGGGGAGCTGTTTTTT	CASSLVLRDRGHGSTGELFF
TRBV7-9	-	TRBJ2-7	TRBD2	TGTGCCAGCAGCTTAGGGATGGGAGGGCCTAAGGACGAGCAGTACTTC	CASSLGMGGPKDEQYF
TRBV27	few	TRBJ1-5	-	TGTGCCAGCAGTCCCCTGGGACTGGATCAGCCCCAGCATTTT	CASSPLGLDQPQHF
TRBV5-4	-	TRBJ1-1	-	TGTGCCAGCAGCTTTCGAGGTTCAACTGAAGCTTTCTTT	CASSFRGSTEAFF
TRBV2	-	TRBJ2-3	-	TGTGCCAGCAGTGAAGCGGCAGAATGGGGTCGAGATACGCAGTATTTT	CASSEAAEWGRDTQYF
TRBV7-9	-	TRBJ1-2	TRBD1	TGTGCCAGCAGCTGGATGACAGGGGAAACGGTATATGGCTACACCTTC	CASSWMTGETVYGYTF
TRBV7-8	-	TRBJ1-1	-	TGTGCCAGCAGCAAGCGGGAGATGAACACTGAAGCTTTCTTT	CASSKREMNTEAFF
TRBV27	-	TRBJ1-1	-	TGTGCCAGCAGTTTAAATAGTCGCGGGAGCACTGAAGCTTTCTTT	CASSLNSRGSTEAFF
TRBV7-9	-	TRBJ2-7	-	TGTGCCAGCAGCGACAGCCTCTCCTACGAGCAGTACTTC	CASSDSLSYEQYF
TRBV28	-	TRBJ2-2	-	TGTGCCAGGGCCGGGACACCAAACACCGGGGAGCTGTTTTTT	CARAGTPNTGELFF
TRBV28	-	TRBJ2-7	-	TGTGCCAGCAGTCCTTGGCGCATCTTGAGCGAGCAGTACTTC	CASSPWRILSEQYF
TRBV5-1	-	TRBJ2-7	-	TGCGCCAGCAGCTTGGAGGCCCCCCCGGGGCAGTACTTC	CASSLEAPPGQYF
TRBV27	once	TRBJ1-1	-	TGTGCCAGCAGTTTTCTGACGGGGAGGCCTGGAACTGAAGCTTTCTTT	CASSFLTGRPGTEAFF